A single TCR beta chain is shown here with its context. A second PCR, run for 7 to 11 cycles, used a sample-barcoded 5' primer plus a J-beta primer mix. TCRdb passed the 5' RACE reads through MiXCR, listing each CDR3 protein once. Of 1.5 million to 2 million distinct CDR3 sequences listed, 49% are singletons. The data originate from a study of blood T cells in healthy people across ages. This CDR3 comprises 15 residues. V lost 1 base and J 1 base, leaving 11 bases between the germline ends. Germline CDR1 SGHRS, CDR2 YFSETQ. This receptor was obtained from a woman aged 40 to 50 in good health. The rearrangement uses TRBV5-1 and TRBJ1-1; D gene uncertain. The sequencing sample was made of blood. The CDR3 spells CASSLSARQNTEAFF. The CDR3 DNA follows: TGCGCCAGCAGCTTGTCCGCCCGACAGAACACTGAAGCTTTCTTT.